The clone carrying this T cell receptor beta chain showed up just a few times. No antigen is known for it. Expressed TCRB transcripts were sequenced after all isolated RNA was converted to cDNA. Assay: immunoSEQ multiplex PCR; the TCRdb copy retains only in-frame clones and omits some. The profile shows 400,000 to 550,000 clones, roughly an eighth of them singletons. The CDR3 contains 15 residues. CDR1 is LNHDA, CDR2 SQIVND, per germline (reference sequence). Trimming cost V 4 bases and J 1 base, with 11 bases left between them. The sample is drawn from a study of beta chain features in type 1 diabetes. Study-wide results and limits: Fewer junction insertions and more nucleotide deletions appeared in type 1 diabetes patients. Unsettled here was the matter of whether HLA type influences TCRB rearrangement. Patients' naive, central memory and regulatory TCRB repertoires appeared more alike than those of healthy donors.

This rearrangement joins TRBV19 to TRBJ2-4; D gene unclear. The clonotype was recovered from a woman between 18 and 30 years old in good health. The sample consisted of naive CD4+ T cells from blood. This CDR3 reads CASSNSRNAKNIQYF. The CDR3 DNA sequence: TGTGCCAGTAGTAACAGTAGAAACGCCAAAAACATTCAGTACTTC.